This T cell receptor (beta chain) was retrieved from a study of shared T cell receptors in the human thymus. Sequencing was performed with immunoSEQ multiplex PCR; in TCRdb, only in-frame clones are kept and a portion is missing. The sample consists of some 760,000 clones, 80% to 90% of them appearing once. V lost 3 bases and J 0 bases, leaving 11 bases between the germline ends. CDR3 size: 15 residues. In germline, CDR1 is SEHNR, CDR2 FQNEAQ (reference sequence). In addition, the sample was reused for a study of human thymus T cells. From that report: Thymic resections from corrective heart surgery supplied the tissue.

Sequencing input: thymocytes. This TCR was sampled from a girl under three years old with a congenital heart defect. This rearrangement joins TRBV7-9 to TRBJ1-1; D uncertain. This CDR3 reads CASSFRSVMNTEAFF. The CDR3, as DNA: TGTGCCAGCAGCTTTAGGAGTGTGATGAACACTGAAGCTTTCTTT.